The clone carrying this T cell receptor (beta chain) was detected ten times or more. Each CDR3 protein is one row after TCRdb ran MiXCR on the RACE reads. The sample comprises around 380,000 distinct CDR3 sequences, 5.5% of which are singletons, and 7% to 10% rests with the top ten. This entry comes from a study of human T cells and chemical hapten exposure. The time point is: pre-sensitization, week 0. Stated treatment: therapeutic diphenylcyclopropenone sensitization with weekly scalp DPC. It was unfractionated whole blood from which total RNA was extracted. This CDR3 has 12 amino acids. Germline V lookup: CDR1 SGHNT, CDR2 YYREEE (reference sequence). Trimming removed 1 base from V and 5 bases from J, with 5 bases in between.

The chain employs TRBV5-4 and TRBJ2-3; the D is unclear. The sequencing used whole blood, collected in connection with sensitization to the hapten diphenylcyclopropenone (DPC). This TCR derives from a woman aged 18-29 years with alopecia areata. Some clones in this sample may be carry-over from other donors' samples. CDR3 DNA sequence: TGTGCCAGCAGCTTGTCTCGAGATACGCAGTATTTT. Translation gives CASSLSRDTQYF.